The present TCR beta chain was sequenced within a study of Graves' ophthalmopathy and Graves' hyperthyroidism. On the study more broadly: Pretreatment peripheral blood was obtained at initial diagnosis.

The CDR3 totals 16 residues. Trimming shortened V by 6 bases and J by 3 bases, and 19 bases separated the two germline ends. In germline, CDR1 is SGHAT, CDR2 FQDESV (reference sequence). Amplifying from RNA transcripts, the study obtained TCR beta CDR3 regions. First-round RT-PCR relied on HTBI primers, and a second-round multiplex PCR came next. MiXCR was run by TCRdb on the multiplex PCR reads, yielding one entry per CDR3 protein. Counted here are roughly 400,000 distinct CDR3 sequences, 15% occurring once; the ten biggest clones make up roughly 7%. This clonotype has a handful of counts. This sequence was found in a woman younger than 30 with stable Graves' hyperthyroidism. Specimen: peripheral blood. The chain joins TRBV11-1 to TRBJ2-3; possible D gene TRBD2, 6 bases. The CDR3 is CASSFRSEGWTDTQYF. CDR3 in DNA: TGTGCCAGCAGTTTTAGGTCGGAGGGATGGACAGATACGCAGTATTTT.